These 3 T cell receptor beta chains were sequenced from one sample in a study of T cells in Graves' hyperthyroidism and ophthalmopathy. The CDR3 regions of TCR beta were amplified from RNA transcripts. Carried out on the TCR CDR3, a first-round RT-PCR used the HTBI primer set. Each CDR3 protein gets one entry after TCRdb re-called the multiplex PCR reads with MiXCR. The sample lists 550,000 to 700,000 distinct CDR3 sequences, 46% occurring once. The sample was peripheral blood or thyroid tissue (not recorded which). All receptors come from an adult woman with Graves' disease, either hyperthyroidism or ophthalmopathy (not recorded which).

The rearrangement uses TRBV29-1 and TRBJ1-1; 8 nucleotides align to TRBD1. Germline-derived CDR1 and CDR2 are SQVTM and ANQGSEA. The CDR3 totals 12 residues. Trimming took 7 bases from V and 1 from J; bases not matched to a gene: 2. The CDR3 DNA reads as TGCAGCGGGGACAGGTCGAACACTGAAGCTTTCTTT. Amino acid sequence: CSGDRSNTEAFF. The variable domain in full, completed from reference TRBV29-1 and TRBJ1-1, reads SAVISQKPSRDICQRGTSLTIQCQVDSQVTMMFWYRQQPGQSLTLIATANQGSEATYESGFVIDKFPISRPNLTFSTLTVSNMSPEDSSIYLCSGDRSNTEAFFGQGTRLTVV.

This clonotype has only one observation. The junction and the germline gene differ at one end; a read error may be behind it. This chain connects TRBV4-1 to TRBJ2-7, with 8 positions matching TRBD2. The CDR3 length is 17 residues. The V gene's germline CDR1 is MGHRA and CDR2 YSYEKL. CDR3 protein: CASSQVGRRSGSGGQYF. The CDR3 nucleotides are TGTGCCAGCAGCCAAGTAGGTCGACGGAGCGGGAGTGGCGGGCAGTACTTC.

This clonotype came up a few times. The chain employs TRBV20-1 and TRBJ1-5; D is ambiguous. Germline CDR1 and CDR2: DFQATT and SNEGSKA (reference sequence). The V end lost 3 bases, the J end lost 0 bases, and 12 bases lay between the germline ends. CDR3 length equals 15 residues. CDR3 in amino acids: CSASGQPVSNQPQHF. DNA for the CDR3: TGCAGTGCTAGTGGGCAGCCTGTTAGCAATCAGCCCCAGCATTTT.